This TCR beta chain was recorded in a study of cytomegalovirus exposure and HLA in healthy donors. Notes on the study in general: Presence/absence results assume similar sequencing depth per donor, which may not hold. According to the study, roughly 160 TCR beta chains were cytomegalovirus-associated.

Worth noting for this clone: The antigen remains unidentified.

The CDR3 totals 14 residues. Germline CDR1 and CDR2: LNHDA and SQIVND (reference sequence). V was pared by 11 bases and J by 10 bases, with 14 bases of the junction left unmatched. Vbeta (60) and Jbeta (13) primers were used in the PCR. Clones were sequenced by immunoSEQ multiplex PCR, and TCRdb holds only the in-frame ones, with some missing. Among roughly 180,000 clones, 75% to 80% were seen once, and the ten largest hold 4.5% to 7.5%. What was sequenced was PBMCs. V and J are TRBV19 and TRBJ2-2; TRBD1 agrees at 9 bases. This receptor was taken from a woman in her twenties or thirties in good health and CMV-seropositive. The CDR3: CAACRDRDTPELFF. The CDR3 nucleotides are TGTGCCGCATGCCGGGACAGGGACACCCCGGAGCTGTTTTTT.